This TCR beta chain was found in a study of HIV-infected children after antiretroviral therapy interruption. As for the study in general: Weeks 0, 12, interruption end (24 or 48), and about 3 years post-study gave interruption-arm samples. In continuous treatment, analyzed samples were from weeks 0, 48 and 150.

This clonotype was observed at least ten times. The treatment denotes: PENTA 11 planned treatment interruption arm or continuous ART arm. At least 24 weeks of at least three-drug ART, in children 2 to 15 years. From thawed PBMCs, naive CD4+ CD45RA+ CD45RO- T cells were sorted. The CDR3 extends over 15 amino acids. Germline loops: CDR1 MNHNS, CDR2 SASEGT. V lost 5 bases to trimming and J lost 3 bases; unmatched junction nucleotides: 10. Unique molecular identifiers were included in an RNA-based 3' RACE TCR library. TCRdb reprocessed the 3' RACE reads with MiXCR, giving one entry per CDR3 protein. The sample includes more than 85,000 distinct CDR3 sequences, about 6.9% seen only once; the top ten take 0.9% to 1.4%.

The sequencing used CD45RA+ CD4+ T cells from PBMCs, pooled from several time points, collected from a donor given antiretroviral therapy, either interrupted or continuous. Specified subset: naive CD4+ CD45RA+ CD45RO- T cells. V and J are TRBV6-1 and TRBJ2-7; TRBD1 agrees at 7 bases. The sequence was obtained from a pool of human donors with HIV. In DNA form, the CDR3 reads TGTGCCAGCAGTTTTTCCCCGGGACAGAACTACGAGCAGTACTTC. Translating it yields CASSFSPGQNYEQYF.